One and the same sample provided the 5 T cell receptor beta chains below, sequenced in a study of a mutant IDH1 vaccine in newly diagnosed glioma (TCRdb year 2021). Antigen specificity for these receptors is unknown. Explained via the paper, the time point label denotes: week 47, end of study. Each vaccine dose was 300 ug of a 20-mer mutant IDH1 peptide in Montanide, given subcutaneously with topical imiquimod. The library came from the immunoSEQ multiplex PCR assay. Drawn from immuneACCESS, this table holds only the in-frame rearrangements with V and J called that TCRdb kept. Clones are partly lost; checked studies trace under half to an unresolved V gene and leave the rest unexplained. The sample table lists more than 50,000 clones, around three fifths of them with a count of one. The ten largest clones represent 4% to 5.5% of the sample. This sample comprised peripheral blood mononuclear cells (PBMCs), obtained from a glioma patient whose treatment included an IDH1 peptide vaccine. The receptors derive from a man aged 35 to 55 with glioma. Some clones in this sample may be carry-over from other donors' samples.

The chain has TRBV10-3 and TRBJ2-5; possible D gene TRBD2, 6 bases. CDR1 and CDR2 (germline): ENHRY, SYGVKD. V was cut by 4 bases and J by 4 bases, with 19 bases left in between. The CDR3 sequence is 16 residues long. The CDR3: CAISGMGGQGGETQYF. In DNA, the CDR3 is TGTGCCATCAGTGGCATGGGCGGCCAGGGAGGAGAGACCCAGTACTTC.

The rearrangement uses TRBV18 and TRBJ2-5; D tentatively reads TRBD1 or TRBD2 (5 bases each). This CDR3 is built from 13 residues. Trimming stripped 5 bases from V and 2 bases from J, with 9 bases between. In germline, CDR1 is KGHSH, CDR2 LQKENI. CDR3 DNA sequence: TGTGCCAGCTCAAGGGACCAACAAGAGACCCAGTACTTC. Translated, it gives CASSRDQQETQYF.

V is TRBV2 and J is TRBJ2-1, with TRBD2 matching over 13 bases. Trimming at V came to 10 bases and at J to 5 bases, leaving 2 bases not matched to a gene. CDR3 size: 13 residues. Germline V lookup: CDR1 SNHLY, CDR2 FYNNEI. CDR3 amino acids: CAIGLAGDNEQFF. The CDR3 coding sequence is TGTGCCATCGGACTAGCGGGGGACAATGAGCAGTTCTTC.

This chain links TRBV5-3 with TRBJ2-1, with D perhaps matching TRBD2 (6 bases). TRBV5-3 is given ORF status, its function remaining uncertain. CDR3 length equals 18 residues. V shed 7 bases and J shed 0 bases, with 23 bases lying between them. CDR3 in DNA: TGTGCCAGATCCGTGGGTGCAGGCGGGATTAGCTCCTACAATGAGCAGTTCTTC. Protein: CARSVGAGGISSYNEQFF.

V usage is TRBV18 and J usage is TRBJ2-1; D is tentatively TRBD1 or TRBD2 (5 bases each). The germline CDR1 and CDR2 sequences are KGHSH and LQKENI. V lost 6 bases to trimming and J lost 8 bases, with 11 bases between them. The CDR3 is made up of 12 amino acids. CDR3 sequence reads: CASSLGADEQFF. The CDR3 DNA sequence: TGTGCCAGCTCGCTCGGGGCGGATGAGCAGTTCTTC.